The 10 T cell receptor beta chains below all came from one sample that was sequenced in a study of T cell responses to AZD1222 COVID-19 vaccine. The method was immunoSEQ multiplex PCR; TCRdb's version includes in-frame clones alone and lacks a portion of them. The data hold 150,000 or so clones, with 90% to 95% observed a single time. Sample: peripheral blood, taken on day 0 of AZD1222 vaccination. These receptors all come from an adult in good health.

The V gene is TRBV5-1, the J gene TRBJ2-7; 12 bases are a match to TRBD2. The CDR3 sequence is 16 residues long. Germline loops: CDR1 SGHRS, CDR2 YFSETQ. V gave up 5 bases and J gave up 1 base; unmatched junction bases: 7. The CDR3 reads CASRLAGGLASYEQYF. In DNA, the CDR3 is TGCGCCAGCAGACTAGCGGGGGGACTAGCGTCCTACGAGCAGTACTTC. The full variable domain, rest sourced from reference TRBV5-1 and TRBJ2-7, is KAGVTQTPRYLIKTRGQQVTLSCSPISGHRSVSWYQQTPGQGLQFLFEYFSETQRNKGNFPGRFSGRQFSNSRSEMNVSTLELGDSALYLCASRLAGGLASYEQYFGPGTRLTVT.

CDR3: CASSPRADQSYEQYF. The CDR3 bases are TGCGCCAGCAGCCCGCGCGCGGACCAGTCCTACGAGCAGTACTTC. This sequence joins TRBV5-1 and TRBJ2-7; D call uncertain. The V gene lost 4 bases and the J gene lost 1 base, with 15 bases spanning the gap. This CDR3 spans 15 amino acids. Germline V lookup: CDR1 SGHRS, CDR2 YFSETQ. Together with reference TRBV5-1 and TRBJ2-7, the CDR3 gives the full variable domain: KAGVTQTPRYLIKTRGQQVTLSCSPISGHRSVSWYQQTPGQGLQFLFEYFSETQRNKGNFPGRFSGRQFSNSRSEMNVSTLELGDSALYLCASSPRADQSYEQYFGPGTRLTVT.

This clone appeared once. DNA of the CDR3: TGCGCCAGCAGCTTGGCGGGTAAGGGCTACGAGCAGTACTTC. Translated, it gives CASSLAGKGYEQYF. The V and J genes are TRBV5-1 and TRBJ2-7, with no clear D. CDR1 is SGHRS and CDR2 is YFSETQ in the germline V gene. The V end was cut by 0 bases, the J end by 3 bases, with 10 bases between. The CDR3 covers 14 residues.

This clone came up a few times. The J gene is TRBJ2-2, the V gene TRBV10-2; D remains unclear. Germline loops: CDR1 WSHSY, CDR2 SAAADI. The CDR3 loop spans 16 amino acids. Trimming shortened V by 6 bases and J by 4 bases, and 18 bases separated the two germline ends. The CDR3 DNA reads as TGCGCCAGCAGCGGTCAAAGGGTACGCGGCACCGGGGAGCTGTTTTTT. Protein: CASSGQRVRGTGELFF.

This chain connects TRBV19 to TRBJ1-1, with D perhaps matching TRBD1 (6 bases). Germline lookup yields CDR1 LNHDA and CDR2 SQIVND (reference sequence). Trimming left V 9 bases short and J 1 base short, with 15 bases between. The CDR3 runs to 14 residues. DNA of the CDR3: TGTGCCAGCCGGAACAGGGCGCAGAACACTGAAGCTTTCTTT. This sequence encodes CASRNRAQNTEAFF. Full variable domain (missing parts from reference TRBV19 and TRBJ1-1): DGGITQSPKYLFRKEGQNVTLSCEQNLNHDAMYWYRQDPGQGLRLIYYSQIVNDFQKGDIAEGYSVSREKKESFPLTVTSAQKNPTAFYLCASRNRAQNTEAFFGQGTRLTVV.

Only one count was recorded for this clone. The V call is TRBV6-2 or TRBV6-3, the J call TRBJ1-1, with D perhaps matching TRBD1 (5 bases). Per the germline V gene, CDR1 is MNHEY and CDR2 is SVGEGT. Between the trimmed V and J ends, which lost 7 bases and 4 bases, there was a span of 16 bases. This CDR3 comprises 14 residues. Here the CDR3 reads CASTPGGKSTEAFF. CDR3 sequence (DNA): TGTGCCAGCACCCCCGGGGGAAAGAGCACTGAAGCTTTCTTT.

The chain combines TRBV6-6 with TRBJ2-7; 10 nucleotides agree with TRBD1. The CDR3 is 12 residues long. The germline CDR1 and CDR2 sequences are MNHNY and SVGAGI (reference sequence). V trimming: 11 bases; J trimming: 6 bases; junction bases outside the gene matches: 7. CDR3 sequence (DNA): TGTGCCGGCTCCCGGACAGGGGGCGAGCAGTACTTC. Translation gives CAGSRTGGEQYF.

The chain couples TRBV5-1 to TRBJ2-4; 10 nucleotides match TRBD1. Germline loops: CDR1 SGHRS, CDR2 YFSETQ. The trim removed 0 bases at V and 8 bases at J, leaving 2 bases unmatched. This CDR3 spans 14 amino acids. The CDR3 sequence is CASSLGTGGYIQYF. CDR3 nucleotide sequence: TGCGCCAGCAGCTTGGGGACAGGGGGTTACATTCAGTACTTC.

V usage is TRBV18 and J usage is TRBJ1-4; D is uncertain. The CDR3 is made up of 16 amino acids. Germline values: CDR1 KGHSH, CDR2 LQKENI. Deletions cut 3 bases from V and 0 bases from J, with 11 bases between. The CDR3: CASSPYRQATNEKLFF. The CDR3 DNA sequence: TGTGCCAGCTCACCCTACCGCCAGGCAACTAATGAAAAACTGTTTTTT.

This rearrangement joins TRBV7-2 to TRBJ2-7; 7 bases fit TRBD1. This CDR3 comprises 13 residues. Trimming at V came to 8 bases and at J to 1 base, leaving 5 bases not matched to a gene. CDR1 SGHTA and CDR2 FQGNSA come from the germline V gene. The CDR3 region has the DNA TGTGCCAGCCGACTACAGGGGTCCTACGAGCAGTACTTC. As protein: CASRLQGSYEQYF.